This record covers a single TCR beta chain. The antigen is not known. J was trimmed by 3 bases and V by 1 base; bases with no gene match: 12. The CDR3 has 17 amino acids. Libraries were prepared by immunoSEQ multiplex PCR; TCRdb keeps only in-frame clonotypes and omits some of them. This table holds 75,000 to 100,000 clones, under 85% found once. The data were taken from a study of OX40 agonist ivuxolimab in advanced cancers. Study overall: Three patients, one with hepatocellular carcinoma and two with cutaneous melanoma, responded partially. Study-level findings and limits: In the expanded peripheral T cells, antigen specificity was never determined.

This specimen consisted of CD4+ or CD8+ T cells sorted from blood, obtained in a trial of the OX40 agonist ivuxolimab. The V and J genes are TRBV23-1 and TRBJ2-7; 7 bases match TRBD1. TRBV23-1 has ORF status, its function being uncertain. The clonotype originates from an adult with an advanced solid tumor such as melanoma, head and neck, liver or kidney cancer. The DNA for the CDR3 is TGCGCCAGCAGTCAATACCCCCCTAGACAGGGCGGCTACGAGCAGTACTTC. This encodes CASSQYPPRQGGYEQYF.